The next 9 T cell receptor beta chains were all read from a single sample in a study of tissue T cells after allogeneic stem cell transplantation. Here immunoSEQ multiplex PCR was the method, and the copy in TCRdb shows in-frame clones only, minus some. The data show about 22,000 clones, with roughly 72% seen just once and about 0.63% held by the top ten. The sequencing input was spleen. The origin of the receptors is a female BALB/c mouse in good health. This mouse strain has H2-d as its MHC haplotype.

As for this clone: Gene names are the mouse ones. The read stops 1 residue short of the end of the CDR3; the missing end is completed from the germline J gene. The rearrangement links TRBV13-3 to TRBJ1-4; 9 bases align to TRBD1. Germline CDR1 and CDR2: NNHDY and SYVADS. J was trimmed by 7 bases and V by 6 bases; bases with no gene match: 7. This CDR3 has 14 amino acids. CDR3 DNA, as far as it was read: TGTGCCAGCATGAGGGGACAGGGTGTCGAAAGATTATTT. Protein: CASMRGQGVERLF. In full, the CDR3 is CASMRGQGVERLFF.

In this sample, this clone turned up a few times. The germline and genes are mouse ones. The sequenced fragment ends 1 residue before the CDR3 boundary, so the rest is inferred from the germline J gene. This chain uses TRBV13-2 with TRBJ2-7, with TRBD1 matching over 9 bases. This CDR3 spans 14 amino acids. The trim removed 2 bases at V and 3 bases at J, leaving 3 bases unmatched. Per germline, CDR1 NNHNN and CDR2 SYGAGS (reference sequence). CDR3 loop: CASGDRDRDYEQYF. The part of the CDR3 DNA that was read is TGTGCCAGCGGTGACCGGGACAGGGACTATGAACAGTAC.

As concerns this clone: The germline and genes are mouse ones. The read ends 1 residue shy of where the CDR3 ends; the end is completed using the germline J gene. V gene TRBV14 combines with J gene TRBJ2-5, with 9 nucleotides matching TRBD2. V lost 5 bases to trimming and J lost 2 bases; unmatched junction nucleotides: 3. Germline CDR1 is SGHDT and CDR2 is FRDEAV. This CDR3 comprises 14 residues. Partial CDR3 DNA: TGTGCCAGCAGCAGACTGGGGGCCCAAGACACCCAGTAC. Amino acid sequence: CASSRLGAQDTQY. The whole CDR3 sequence is CASSRLGAQDTQYF.

On this clone itself: Germline and genes here are mouse. With the read ending 1 residue before the CDR3 end, the germline J gene is used to fill in that end. V and J are TRBV4 and TRBJ2-5, with D uncertain. Between the trimmed V and J ends, which lost 6 bases and 6 bases, there was a span of 7 bases. The V gene's germline CDR1 is LGHDT and CDR2 YNNKQL (reference sequence). The CDR3 covers 11 residues. CDR3 in amino acids: CASSHLDTQYF. The sequenced part of the CDR3 DNA is TGTGCCAGCAGTCATTTGGACACCCAGTAC.

Comments on this clone: Gene and germline names: mouse. The read ends 1 residue early relative to the CDR3; the germline J gene fills the gap. The chain has TRBV13-1 and TRBJ2-5; D possibly corresponds to TRBD1 (6 bases). The germline V gene has CDR1 NSHNY and CDR2 SYGAGN. The CDR3 length is 13 residues. The ends were cut back, 2 bases at V and 4 bases at J, with 8 bases in the middle. The sequenced part of the CDR3 DNA is TGTGCCAGCAGTGACGGGACAAAAGACACCCAGTAC. Translation: CASSDGTKDTQY. The full-length CDR3 reads as CASSDGTKDTQYF.

Points on this clone: These gene names are mouse names. The DNA ends 1 residue before the CDR3 does, and the rest of the CDR3 is filled in from the germline J gene. The chain uses TRBV13-1 and TRBJ2-4, with 10 bases fitting TRBD2. The J segment lost 7 bases and the V segment lost 0 bases, leaving 5 bases of the junction unmatched. The CDR3 consists of 15 residues. The germline V gene has CDR1 NSHNY and CDR2 SYGAGN. Partial CDR3 DNA: TGTGCCAGCAGTGATGAAGCTGGGGGGGCGCACACCTTGTAC. Amino acid sequence: CASSDEAGGAHTLY. The CDR3 in full is CASSDEAGGAHTLYF.

Turning to this clone: Gene names and germline match the mouse. The read gets to within 1 residue of the CDR3 end, and the germline J gene fills in the rest. The chain combines TRBV31 with TRBJ1-1; 9 bases map to TRBD1. Per the germline V gene, CDR1 is GKSSPN and CDR2 is SITVG. This CDR3 comprises 15 residues. Losses at the gene ends were 0 bases for V and 1 base for J; bases not matched to a gene: 3. The CDR3 loop is CAWSLTGGGNTEVFF. The covered CDR3 bases are TGTGCCTGGAGTCTCACAGGGGGCGGAAACACAGAAGTCTTC.

As to this clone: Gene and germline names: mouse. The CDR3 extends 1 residue past the end of the read, so its final part is completed from the germline J gene. V usage is TRBV19 and J usage is TRBJ1-5; 7 bases are shared with TRBD1. Germline V gene lookup returns CDR1 FNHDT and CDR2 SITEND (reference sequence). V lost 2 bases to trimming and J lost 5 bases; unmatched junction nucleotides: 10. This CDR3 comprises 16 residues. CDR3 amino acids: CASSILSGTEYQAPLF. The CDR3 DNA, read in part, is TGTGCCAGCAGTATCCTCTCCGGGACAGAATACCAGGCTCCGCTT.

On this clone itself: Here the gene names and germline are mouse. The read ends 1 residue shy of where the CDR3 ends; the end is completed using the germline J gene. This rearrangement joins TRBV19 to TRBJ2-7; no clear D. CDR1 is FNHDT, CDR2 SITEND, per germline (reference sequence). The CDR3 runs to 12 residues. V was shortened by 4 bases and J by 2 bases, with 7 bases between the two germline ends. Here the CDR3 reads CASSPQTYEQYF. The sequenced CDR3 bases are TGTGCCAGCAGTCCTCAAACCTATGAACAGTAC.